This T cell receptor (beta chain) is from a study of T cell clonality in common variable immunodeficiency. Study-level points and caveats: CVID subjects showed higher TCRbeta clonality than healthy controls.

This clone was observed many times. Its antigen is undetermined. The read halts 3 residues ahead of the CDR3 end, with the missing end drawn from the germline J gene. Most patients and controls had Caucasian heritage. TCRdb keeps only in-frame clones here, not all; method: immunoSEQ multiplex PCR. Recorded here are tens of thousands of clones, none singletons. Germline V gene data show CDR1 as WNHNN and CDR2 as SYGVQD (reference sequence). Trimming shortened V by 11 bases and J by 5 bases, and 21 bases separated the two germline ends. CDR3 length: 15 residues. The sequenced material came from peripheral blood mononuclear cells. The chain carries TRBV10-1 and TRBJ1-4, with a possible D match to TRBD1 (5 bases). This TCR came from a person aged 18 to 69 in good health. The CDR3 bases that were read are TGCGCCGGACTCTTTGACGGGGGAATCAATGAAAAA. Residues: CAGLFDGGINEK. The whole CDR3 reads CAGLFDGGINEKLFF.